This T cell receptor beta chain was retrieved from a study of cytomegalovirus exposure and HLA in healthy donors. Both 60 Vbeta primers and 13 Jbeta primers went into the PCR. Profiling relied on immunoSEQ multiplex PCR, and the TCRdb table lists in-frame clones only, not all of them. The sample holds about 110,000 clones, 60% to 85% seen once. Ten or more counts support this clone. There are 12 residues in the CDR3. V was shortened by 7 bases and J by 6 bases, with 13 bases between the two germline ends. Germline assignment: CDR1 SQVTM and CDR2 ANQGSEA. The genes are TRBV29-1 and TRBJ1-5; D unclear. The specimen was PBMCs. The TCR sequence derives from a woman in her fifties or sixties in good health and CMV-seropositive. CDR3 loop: CSAGDPSQPQHF. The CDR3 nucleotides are TGCAGCGCAGGCGACCCGTCTCAGCCCCAGCATTTT.